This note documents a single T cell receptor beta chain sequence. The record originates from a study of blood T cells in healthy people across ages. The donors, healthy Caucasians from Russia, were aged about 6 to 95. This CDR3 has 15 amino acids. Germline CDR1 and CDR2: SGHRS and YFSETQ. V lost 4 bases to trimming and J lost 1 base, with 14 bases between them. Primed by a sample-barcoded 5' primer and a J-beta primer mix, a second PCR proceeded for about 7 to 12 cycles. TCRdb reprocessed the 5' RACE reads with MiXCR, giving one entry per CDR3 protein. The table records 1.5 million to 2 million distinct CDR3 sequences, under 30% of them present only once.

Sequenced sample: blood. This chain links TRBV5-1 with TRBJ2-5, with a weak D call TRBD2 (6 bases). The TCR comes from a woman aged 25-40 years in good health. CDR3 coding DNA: TGCGCCAGCAGCGCCGGGGGAGCTCTCCAAGAGACCCAGTACTTC. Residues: CASSAGGALQETQYF.